This T cell receptor beta chain was retrieved from a study of cytomegalovirus exposure and HLA in healthy donors. As concerns this clone: Its antigen is unidentified.

Primers for the PCR totalled 60 Vbeta and 13 Jbeta. The method was immunoSEQ multiplex PCR; TCRdb's version includes in-frame clones alone and lacks a portion of them. The table includes about 190,000 clones, more than 60% detected once. Regarding the study as a whole: CMV serostatus stood as the only immune exposure information on hand. Analysis was carried out at a later point, and it linked a missense DCLRE1C variant to TCR beta V- and J-gene trimming.

V was clipped by 4 bases and J by 5 bases, with 10 bases between them. CDR1 SGHNT and CDR2 YYREEE come from the germline V gene (reference sequence). This CDR3 region has 14 residues. This chain connects TRBV5-4 to TRBJ1-6; a possible D gene is TRBD1 (5 bases). Input material: PBMCs. This clonotype was sampled from a woman aged 30 to 39 in good health and CMV-seropositive. As DNA, the CDR3 is TGTGCCAGCAGCCCGGGACTGGATAATTCACCCCTCCACTTT. Translated, it gives CASSPGLDNSPLHF.